These T cell receptor beta chains were read from a single sample in a study of CD8+ T cells in alopecia areata. TCRdb's table, derived via immunoSEQ multiplex PCR, lists solely in-frame clones and lacks some. This table has just over 150,000 clones, under 60% appearing once. Sequenced material: CD8+ T cells sorted from blood, taken at week 0. These receptors were obtained from a human donor with alopecia areata. Each CDR3 is given with its conserved first and last residue. The order of the fields is J gene, V gene, clone size, D gene, CDR3 DNA, CDR3 protein. A D gene is named only where the DNA matches it firmly. Expanded clones get a size class; other rows say once, few or many, or leave the size out.

>TRBJ2-4|TRBV10-3|-|-
TGTGCCATCAGTGTTGGTCAGGGGAAAAACATTCAGTACTTC
CAISVGQGKNIQYF
>TRBJ2-5|TRBV29-1|-|-
TGCAGCAGCAAGAGCCGCCAAGAGACCCAGTACTTC
CSSKSRQETQYF
>TRBJ2-7|TRBV10-2|-|-
TGCGCCAGCGCAAAGCCGGGAAGCAACTACGAGCAGTACTTC
CASAKPGSNYEQYF
>TRBJ2-6|TRBV5-1|few|-
TGCGCCAGCAGCTTGGCGGCGCAAACTGGGGCCAACGTCCTGACTTTC
CASSLAAQTGANVLTF
>TRBJ2-7|TRBV6-1|few|-
TGTGCCAGCAGTGCCTGGACAGAGAGCTTCTACGAGCAGTACTTC
CASSAWTESFYEQYF
>TRBJ2-2|TRBV7-9|-|TRBD1
TGTGCCAGCAGCCCCCCCGGGACAGGGCGCACCGGGGAGCTGTTTTTT
CASSPPGTGRTGELFF
>TRBJ1-4|TRBV4-3|once|-
TGCGCCAGCAGCCAAGAAACTGGGAGAGGGGAAAAACTGTTTTTT
CASSQETGRGEKLFF
>TRBJ1-2|TRBV5-4|-|-
TGTGCCAGCAGCTTGGAAGGGGCGCCGAACTATGGCTACACCTTC
CASSLEGAPNYGYTF
>TRBJ1-5|TRBV27|few|-
TGTGCCAGCAGTTTATTGTCTACTCAGCCCCAGCATTTT
CASSLLSTQPQHF
>TRBJ2-3|TRBV9|once|TRBD1
TGTGCCAGCAGCCCCGGACAGGGTGGTAGCACAGATACGCAGTATTTT
CASSPGQGGSTDTQYF
>TRBJ2-7|TRBV30|-|TRBD1
TGTGCCTGGGCCCCGGGACAGGGCGACGAGCAGTACTTC
CAWAPGQGDEQYF
>TRBJ1-5|TRBV30|-|-
TGTGCCTGGAGTGTAGGGGAGTATCAGCCCCAGCATTTT
CAWSVGEYQPQHF
>TRBJ1-5|TRBV4-1|-|TRBD1
TGCGCCAGCAGCCAAACAGGGGGCGGGGATCAGCCCCAGCATTTT
CASSQTGGGDQPQHF
>TRBJ2-2|TRBV7-6|-|-
TGTGCCAGCTCGGCAAGGGGTTACGGGGAGCTGTTTTTT
CASSARGYGELFF
>TRBJ1-1|TRBV29-1|-|-
TGCAGCGTTGATAGGGGGAGAGGGGCTGAAGCTTTCTTT
CSVDRGRGAEAFF